This record concerns one T cell receptor (beta chain) sequence. Only in-frame clones appear in the TCRdb table, and some are missing; sequencing was by immunoSEQ multiplex PCR. The table has about 120,000 clones, about 80% seen once. The data belong to a study of blood T cell repertoires in COVID-19. Sequencing was done on a sample of peripheral blood. The TCR originated in a human donor in a cohort sampled during active COVID-19.

CDR3 sequence (DNA): TGTGCCAGCAGTACAGCGGGGGGGCTAAAGACCCAGTACTTC. It encodes CASSTAGGLKTQYF. The chain is built from TRBV6-5 and TRBJ2-5; 10 bases are shared with TRBD2. The trim removed 5 bases at V and 6 bases at J, leaving 6 bases unmatched. The CDR3 covers 14 residues. Per the germline V gene, CDR1 is MNHEY and CDR2 is SVGAGI.